This T cell receptor beta chain is drawn from a study of OX40 agonist ivuxolimab in advanced cancers. Study-wide context: Ivuxolimab, which targeted the costimulatory receptor OX40 (CD134), was an agonistic, fully human IgG2 monoclonal antibody. Patients were allowed to have had prior anti-PD-1, anti-PD-L1 or anti-CTLA-4 therapy, and approximately 40% of the dose-escalation patients had been treated with checkpoint inhibitors. Three dose-escalation patients achieved partial responses, one with hepatocellular carcinoma and two with cutaneous melanoma. Intravenous ivuxolimab was administered to patients every 2 weeks at six dose levels: 0.01, 0.1, 0.3, 1.5, 3 and 10 mg/kg. The purpose of peripheral TCRbeta sequencing was to test whether ivuxolimab changed TCR sequence diversity and led to clonal T-cell expansion. The paper reports the monotherapy dose-escalation portion (N of about 47 patients) of the phase I ivuxolimab trial. In the dose-escalation cohort, 82.7% of patients were male, and the mean age was roughly 60 years, with a range of about 23 to 85. Of the approximately 50 dose-escalation patients, hepatocellular carcinoma was present in approximately 20, melanoma in roughly 15, renal cell carcinoma in 9 and head and neck cancer in 9.

Overall study outcomes, separate from this receptor: In partial responders in the 0.1-3.0 mg/kg groups, normalized peripheral clonal expansion was found to be among the lowest, especially among CD8+ T cells. The antigen specificity of the clonally expanded peripheral T cells was not determined. Clonal expansion of both CD4+ and CD8+ blood T cells was observed from baseline to week 6 at doses 0.1 to 3.0 mg/kg. After ivuxolimab, more expanded clones were found on average in CD8+ T cells than in CD4+ T cells. Low levels of normalized T-cell clonal expansion were also seen in some patients who did not respond.

This clone has just one count. No antigen is known for it. Base qualities are missing; no much larger clone stands one base away. For sequencing of the TCRbeta CDR3 region, genomic DNA was extracted from the sorted cells. TCRbeta CDR3 regions were sequenced using the immunoSEQ Assay. In TCRdb, the immuneACCESS table is reduced to in-frame sequences with V and J assigned. These tables do not hold every clone; where another copy was compared, an unresolved V gene accounts for under half, and the others remain unexplained. The sample table contains 80,000 to 100,000 clones; only one count was recorded for around 94% of them. Of the sample, 2% to 3% falls within the top ten clones. The trial excluded patients who had a history of autoimmune disease or who were on systemic immunosuppression. Peripheral blood for TCR sequencing was collected from all dose cohorts at baseline, on cycle 4 day 1, and on cycle 7 day 1. Samples were obtained from an open-label, multicenter, first-in-human phase I dose-escalation trial of ivuxolimab. Adults with locally advanced or metastatic melanoma, renal cell, hepatocellular, or head and neck squamous cell carcinoma were enrolled in the trial. Before TCR sequencing, CD4+ and CD8+ T cells were separately sorted from peripheral blood.

Trimming at the junction amounts to 4 bases on V and 2 bases on J, and the germline ends lie 25 bases apart. From the cysteine through the phenylalanine, the CDR3 covers 19 amino acids. Kept here is only the CDR3 DNA, which spans 57 bases and is read in frame from base 1. The germline V gene (reference sequence) supplies CDR1 MNHEY and CDR2 SMNVEV. The TCR was taken from an adult with an advanced solid tumor such as melanoma, head and neck, liver or kidney cancer. The V and J genes are TRBV27 and TRBJ2-3; TRBD1 is perhaps the D gene, given 6 matching bases. Sequencing was performed on CD4+ or CD8+ T cells sorted from blood, taken in a trial of the OX40 agonist ivuxolimab. The nucleotide sequence is given as TGTGCCAGCAGTTCGCAACCGGGGTTGGGGGCCTCCCTCACAGATACGCAGTATTTT. Translated, it reads CASSSQPGLGASLTDTQYF.